This TCR beta chain was identified in a study of cytomegalovirus exposure and HLA in healthy donors (dated by TCRdb to the late 2010s). About the full investigation: An earlier analysis of roughly 570 of the donors reported 276 Gb of sequence data and 117 million unique TCR beta sequences obtained from about 170 million T cells. Across around 400 genotyped donors of the cohort, an average of about 240,000 unique TCR beta nucleotide sequences per donor were sequenced, and 15% to 20% of those sequences were non-productive. Donor age, sex, ethnicity and CMV serostatus were compiled together with the repertoire data. HLA typing included class I and class II loci at four-digit resolution. Because of strong linkage in the cohort, roughly 5 DR-DQ haplotypes were treated as single units for association and clustering. High-throughput TCR immunosequencing, statistical association of individual TCRs with disease status, and machine learning were combined to predict cytomegalovirus infection status. The number of donors typed differed by locus, with roughly 629-640 for A, B, C, DRB1 and DQB1, roughly 520 for DQA1, approximately 570 for DPA1, and around 450 for DPB1. The study profiled the T cell repertoires of 666 subjects by immunosequencing and related them to cytomegalovirus serostatus. A separate validation cohort of approximately 130 different subjects was used in addition to the 666-subject first cohort. A later genetic analysis used genome-wide SNP genotypes for about three fifths of the 666 donors, treating that subset as a discovery cohort. Of the 398 genotyped donors, around 81% fell in the genetic ancestry cluster associated with self-reported Caucasian donors. To study patterns of TCR occurrence, a later analysis re-analyzed previously published TCR beta repertoires from several hundred donors and added high-resolution HLA genotyping. All discovery cohort repertoires had been generated using a single sequencing platform. To decide whether each TCR beta V gene segment behaved as functional or pseudogenic, an earlier analysis of approximately 600 of the donors relied on high-throughput TCR beta sequencing. The study was designed to test whether signatures of past pathogen exposure could be identified by cataloging public T cell receptors. Roughly 300 gigabases of sequencing data and around 80 million unique TCR sequences made up an early release that covered some 640 HLA-typed donors. The later analysis used no new phenotypic data to find candidate immune exposures, relying instead on TCR beta sequences and their occurrence across donors.

Library preparation employed the immunoSEQ multiplex PCR assay. For the multiplex PCR, a mixture combining 60 forward primers for TCR Vbeta segments and 13 reverse primers for TCR Jbeta segments was used. The CDR3 region of rearranged TCR beta genes was amplified from genomic DNA with a multiplex PCR assay. Amplified TCR beta libraries were sequenced as 87-base-pair reads on the Illumina HiSeq System. The authors' pipeline ran thus. A later analysis counted approximately 84 million unique TCR beta chains across the 700 or so repertoires, and some 11 million of these chains were shared by at least two donors. A nearest-neighbor algorithm error-corrected the raw reads and collapsed the reads into unique sequences, merging closely related sequences to remove PCR and sequencing errors. V, D and J gene segments were assigned by aligning CDR3 sequences to IMGT reference sequences. Each retained sequence needed at least a six-nucleotide match to both a V gene segment and a J gene segment. A rearrangement counted as productive if the CDR3 had no stop codons and remained in frame with V and J, and every other rearrangement counted as non-productive. Following IMGT convention, CDR3 was defined as the stretch from the second conserved V-encoded cysteine to the conserved J-encoded phenylalanine. In an earlier analysis of more than 550 of the donors, sequences lacking an unambiguous match to a single V gene segment were excluded. An earlier analysis of fewer than 750 of the donors classified V segments as functional when productive rearrangements were above 56.7% and as segregating when the standard deviation between donors was above 5%. A statistical classification framework was built for diagnosing cytomegalovirus status from the catalog of TCR beta chain sequences. In a later analysis, TCR nucleotide sequences were compared against IMGT/GENE-DB human TR gene sequences so that V and J genes could be assigned. The TCRdist pipeline was used in a later analysis to assign CDR3 sequences and most-parsimonious VDJ recombination scenarios. In a later analysis, each TCR beta chain was defined by its CDR3 amino acid sequence together with its V-gene family, and reads lacking a unique V-gene family were excluded. To address suspected cross-contamination and a sequencing artifact, a later analysis removed around 600 highly shared, low-generation-probability nucleotide sequences. A later analysis calculated a clonal expansion index for each public chain from normalized within-repertoire ranks of inferred template counts. A later analysis computed generation probabilities with a VDJ recombination model fitted to out-of-frame rearrangements, and checked the results against IGoR. In a later analysis, hypergeometric tests were used to score TCR-TCR, TCR-HLA and TCR-CMV co-occurrence, with a repertoire-size bias correction applied to TCR pairs. False discovery rates were estimated in a later analysis by permuting HLA or CMV assignments 20 times. A later analysis grouped co-occurring TCRs with DBSCAN, adding TCRdist sequence similarity when clustering within HLA-allele-positive subsets. For co-occurrence clustering, repertoires with fewer than 30,000 or more than 120,000 public chains were excluded, along with four or five repertoires with anomalous nucleotide sharing. TCRdb obtained this table from immuneACCESS and retained in-frame rearrangements with V and J assigned. These tables miss some clones; where compared with another copy, unresolved V genes account for less than half of the shortfall, and the remainder is unexplained. That table supplies the V and J calls and clone size; D and trimming were determined from the DNA. The sample contains approximately 190,000 clones, 82% of them found a single time. The biggest ten clones account for roughly 0.097% of the sample.

The study at large found these results: In vitro tests confirmed that three of the cytomegalovirus-associated TCR beta chains recognize cytomegalovirus antigens. The authors suggested that the approach could potentially be extended to other disease states and immunological phenotypes. An association between a missense DCLRE1C variant and V-gene and J-gene trimming of TCR beta chains was found in a later genetic analysis and replicated in an independent cohort. In a later analysis, TCR association rates were found to vary across HLA loci, with the most associated TCRs seen for DRB1 alleles and the fewest for HLA-C alleles. A cluster of highly shared sequence variants was judged likely to be a technical artifact of the sequencing pipeline. When HLA alleles, especially DR and DQ, strongly co-occurred, TCR associations were difficult to assign to individual alleles. Because counts were too low, around 17 rarely observed V segments, including chromosome 9 orphons, were left out of the earlier analysis of a few hundred of the donors. Immune exposure information for the cohort was limited to CMV serostatus. Most TCR sequences were seen in very few donors, while some public TCRs were found in many individuals. A later genetic analysis reported fewer N-insertions in productive TCRs among donors in an Asian-associated ancestry cluster than the roughly 700-donor mean. The study gave a list of 150 to 200 TCR beta chains associated with cytomegalovirus. The classifier was reported to diagnose cytomegalovirus status with high specificity and sensitivity in both the original cohort and the validation cohort. A later analysis found that most CMV-associated TCR beta chains appeared HLA-restricted, with HLA associations seemingly driven largely by CMV exposure. Some IMGT-functional V segments, including TRBV6-2 and TRBV6-3, could not be told apart with the 87-base-pair reads, so those segments were excluded. Sequencing depth was assumed to be roughly uniform across donors in the presence/absence analyses, though that assumption may not hold. This cohort had only TCR beta chains sequenced, and the lack of alpha or paired-chain data limited which features could be detected. In a later analysis, 15,000 to 20,000 TCR beta sequences were associated with specific HLA alleles at a false discovery rate of 0.05. In a later analysis, several top co-occurrence clusters were reported to appear linked to parvovirus B19, influenza, CMV and Epstein-Barr virus. HLA typing was unavailable for some donors at each locus, so association tests used only the typed subset. A further reported finding was that TCR beta sequences accurately predicted the HLA-A and HLA-B alleles for most subjects in the first cohort. Linkage disequilibrium might explain the correlated functional status among segregating V segments, but an unknown experimental factor could not be excluded. In a later analysis, HLA-associated TCR beta chains were found to be more clonally expanded and to have lower generation probabilities than equally common non-associated chains. Broadly in line with IMGT annotations, most TCR beta V segments showed up in productive rearrangements about 87% or about 30% of the time in an earlier analysis of under 700 of the donors.

As to this clone: No cognate antigen has been identified for it. No base quality information exists; no much larger clone differs at one position.

The germline V gene (reference sequence) yields GTSNPN for CDR1 and SVGIG for CDR2. The CDR3 numbers 14 residues from cysteine through phenylalanine. This entry keeps only the CDR3 DNA: 42 bases, framed from base 1. V loses 1 base of germline sequence and J loses 9 bases, and the interval between the two ends is 19 bases. The cohort was made up of 666 healthy bone marrow donors. All cohort members were sampled while nominally healthy, although unrecorded immune exposures were likely present. The donor was CMV seronegative and belonged to the group of roughly 330 seronegative cohort members. Every donor gave a peripheral blood sample, and the peripheral blood mononuclear cells from that sample were used for TCR beta sequencing. The Qiagen DNeasy Blood Extraction Kit was used to extract genomic DNA from the blood cell samples.

The rearrangement joined TRBV30 to TRBJ2-7, with TRBD1 as a weak D call on 6 bases. Sequencing used PBMCs. The origin of this receptor is a boy aged 2 to 9 in good health and CMV-seronegative. The CDR3 region reads CAWSGGQPYSVQYF. The nucleotide sequence is TGTGCCTGGAGTGGGGGGCAGCCCTATTCGGTGCAGTACTTC.